This entry describes one TCR beta chain. No antigen is known for it. Trimming took 1 base from V and 5 from J, leaving 20 bases between them. Germline values: CDR1 MNHEY, CDR2 SVGAGI. The CDR3 length is 17 residues. The data stem from a study of T cell repertoires in cytomegalovirus infection. As for the study in general: CMV epitopes, recently identified HLA-C-restricted and well-studied HLA-B-restricted, were used. It can be stated that public TCR beta signatures indicated CMV infection as well as a matching HLA type. Points from the study as a whole: What dominated the ex vivo response were HLA-C-restricted CMV-specific TCR beta clonotypes. Adding up the frequency of public TCR beta families identified people who carried CMV plus the relevant HLA.

Using its own MiXCR run on the reads, TCRdb lists one record per CDR3 protein. The sample shows about 740,000 distinct CDR3 sequences, around 35% of them seen only once. This chain connects TRBV6-5 to TRBJ2-5; D may be TRBD2 (7 bases). The TCR was taken from a human donor in good health (CMV status not recorded). Some clones in this sample may be carry-over from other donors' samples. The material sequenced was cultured PBMCs, taken from culture after CMV antigen stimulation. This chain's CDR3 is CASSYLAGERGRETQYF. The CDR3 DNA follows: TGTGCCAGCAGTTACTTGGCGGGAGAGAGGGGGAGGGAGACCCAGTACTTC.